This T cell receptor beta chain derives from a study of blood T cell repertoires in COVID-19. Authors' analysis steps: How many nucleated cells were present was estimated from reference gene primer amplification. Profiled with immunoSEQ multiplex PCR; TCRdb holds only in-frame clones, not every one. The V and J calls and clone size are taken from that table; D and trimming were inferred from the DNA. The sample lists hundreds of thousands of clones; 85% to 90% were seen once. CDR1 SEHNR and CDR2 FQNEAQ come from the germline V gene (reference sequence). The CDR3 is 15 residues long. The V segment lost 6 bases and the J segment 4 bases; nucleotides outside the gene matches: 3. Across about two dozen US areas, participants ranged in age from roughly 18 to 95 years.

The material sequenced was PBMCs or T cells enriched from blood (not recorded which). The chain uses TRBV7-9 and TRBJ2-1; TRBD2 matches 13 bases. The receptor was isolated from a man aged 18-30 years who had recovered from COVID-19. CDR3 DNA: TGTGCCAGCAGTACGACTAGCGGGAGGTACAATGAGCAGTTCTTC. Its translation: CASSTTSGRYNEQFF.